The clone carrying this T cell receptor beta chain was observed a handful of times. This sample is part of a study of cytomegalovirus exposure and HLA in healthy donors. Study at large: From 150 million to 200 million T cells, an earlier analysis saw under 140 million unique TCR beta sequences. Of 398 genotyped donors, around 84% clustered with self-reported Caucasian donors.

Germline V gene sequence: CDR1 SNHLY, CDR2 FYNNEI. This CDR3 has 13 amino acids. V lost 8 bases to trimming and J lost 6 bases, with 16 bases between them. 13 Jbeta primers and 60 Vbeta primers were used for the PCR. Clones were sequenced by immunoSEQ multiplex PCR, and TCRdb holds only the in-frame ones, with some missing. Among over 250,000 clones listed, roughly 70% were seen once. The V call is TRBV2, the J call TRBJ2-5; tentative D call: TRBD1 (6 bases). This sequence originates from a female donor in good health and CMV-seronegative. Material for sequencing was PBMCs. The CDR3 nucleotides are TGTGCCAGCGAGGGGCAGGGGAAGAAGACCCAGTACTTC. Residues: CASEGQGKKTQYF.